The rows below give T cell receptor beta chains drawn from one sample of a study of T cell repertoires in cytomegalovirus infection. MiXCR, applied by TCRdb to the reads, yields one record per CDR3 protein. The sample lists a few hundred thousand distinct CDR3 sequences, roughly 23% seen once, with roughly 18% in the top ten. The sequencing sample was made of CD8+ T cells from PBMCs. Source of these receptors: a human donor in good health (CMV status not recorded). Some clones in this sample may be carry-over from other donors' samples. The CDR3 runs from the conserved cysteine through the conserved F or W. Fields, in order: D gene, V gene, clone size, J gene, CDR3 DNA, CDR3 protein. The D gene is left open where the match is weak. Size is stated for part of the rows, as once, few or many counts, or as a class when the clone is expanded.

.,TRBV15,.,TRBJ2-1,TGTGCCACCAGCAGGCCCGCGTCTTGGGCCAGGAACAATGAGCAGTTCTTC,CATSRPASWARNNEQFF
.,TRBV12-3/TRBV12-4,many,TRBJ1-1,TGTGCCAGCAGTTTGACTGAAGCTTTCTTT,CASSLTEAFF
.,TRBV29-1,once,TRBJ1-3,TGCAGCGCCGAGCCAATTGGCGCTGGAAACACCATATATTTT,CSAEPIGAGNTIYF
TRBD2,TRBV7-2,many,TRBJ2-1,TGTGCCAGCAGCTCTGGTGCTAGCGGGGACCCTTGGGATGAGCAGTTCTTC,CASSSGASGDPWDEQFF
TRBD2,TRBV7-6,many,TRBJ2-1,TGTGCCAGCAGCTTAGTGGCTAGCGGGGGGGAGATACACAATGAGCAGTTCTTC,CASSLVASGGEIHNEQFF
.,TRBV5-1,.,TRBJ1-2,TGCGCCAGCAGCTTGAATGGACTCAACATCGTCCATGGCTACACCTTC,CASSLNGLNIVHGYTF
.,TRBV4-1,once,TRBJ1-1,TGCGCCAGCAGCCCTAGGACAGCAGTCAAAGCTTTCTTT,CASSPRTAVKAFF
.,TRBV7-9,few,TRBJ1-1,TGTGCCAGCAGTCAAACCCCCGGGGGCACTGAAGCTTTCTTT,CASSQTPGGTEAFF
TRBD1,TRBV6-1,.,TRBJ2-3,TGTGCCAGCAGTGAACTGACAGGGGGATCAGATACGCAGTATTTT,CASSELTGGSDTQYF
.,TRBV7-8,many,TRBJ2-2,TGTGCCAGCAGCCTGGACGCGTATGGGACCGGGGAGCTGTTTTTT,CASSLDAYGTGELFF
.,TRBV18,few,TRBJ2-3,TGTGCCAGCTCATGGGACCCCACAGATACGCAGTATTTT,CASSWDPTDTQYF